This TCR beta chain was retrieved from a study of control samples from healthy donors and cancer patients. The CDR3 length is 16 residues. Germline lookup yields CDR1 LNHDA and CDR2 SQIVND (reference sequence). The J segment lost 3 bases and the V segment lost 6 bases, leaving 13 bases of the junction unmatched. Method: immunoSEQ multiplex PCR; TCRdb's copy keeps in-frame clones and lacks some. The sample gives some 130,000 clones, about 85% of which show up once; roughly 8.4% is in the top ten. The chain joins TRBV19 to TRBJ2-7; 8 bases are shared with TRBD1. The sequence was obtained from a woman in her twenties or thirties in good health. Material for sequencing was blood. In nucleotides, the CDR3 is TGTGCCAGTAGCCCGCGGAGGGACAGGATTCTCTACGAGCAGTACTTC. Protein sequence: CASSPRRDRILYEQYF.